These 8 T cell receptor beta chains came from one sample sequenced in a study of blood T cell repertoires in COVID-19. Clones were read by immunoSEQ multiplex PCR, and TCRdb kept only the in-frame ones, dropping some. The sample includes tens of thousands of clones, around 92% of them seen just once. Sequenced input: peripheral blood. All receptors come from a man aged 45-60 years with COVID-19, enrolled during active disease.

CDR3 loop: CASSPEAPDTQYF. CDR3 sequence (DNA): TGTGCCAGCAGCCCGGAAGCGCCAGATACGCAGTATTTT. The chain is built from TRBV9 and TRBJ2-3; D gene unclear. Germline V gene sequence: CDR1 SGDLS, CDR2 YYNGEE. The CDR3 extends over 13 amino acids. Trimming took 4 bases from V and 4 from J, leaving 10 bases between them.

In this sample, this clone turned up a few times. The chain combines TRBV6-5 with TRBJ1-5; D is unresolved. This CDR3 has 13 residues. V was pared by 6 bases and J by 4 bases, with 10 bases between. Per the germline V gene, CDR1 is MNHEY and CDR2 is SVGAGI. The CDR3 loop reads CASSLHWNQPQHF. In nucleotides, the CDR3 is TGTGCCAGCAGCTTACATTGGAATCAGCCCCAGCATTTT.

The genes are TRBV5-1 and TRBJ2-5; a weak D match, TRBD2 (5 bases). CDR3 length: 16 residues. Germline lookup yields CDR1 SGHRS and CDR2 YFSETQ. V shed 1 base and J shed 4 bases, with 17 bases lying between them. CDR3 in amino acids: CASSLSGGRIGETQYF. CDR3 sequence (DNA): TGCGCCAGCAGCTTGAGCGGAGGCAGGATAGGAGAGACCCAGTACTTC.

The V call is TRBV1, the J call TRBJ1-1; TRBD1, the table's D call, lacks a check against the DNA. TRBV1 is a pseudogene locus. The CDR3 runs to 16 residues. CDR3 DNA sequence: TGCACCAGCAGCCAAGACGGCCCAGGCAGATACACTGAAGCTTTCTTT. Translated, it gives CTSSQDGPGRYTEAFF.

Comment on this clone: One end of the junction is discordant with germline, which a read error may explain. The chain links TRBV7-3 to TRBJ1-2; 7 bases agree with TRBD1. CDR3 size: 14 residues. Per germline, CDR1 SGHTA and CDR2 FQGTGA. CDR3 nucleotides: TGTGCCAGCAGCGCGACGACGACAGGGACCCCTTTCTCCTTC. It yields the protein CASSATTTGTPFSF.

The J gene is TRBJ2-7, the V gene TRBV28, with TRBD1 matching over 12 bases. The CDR3 has 13 amino acids. The germline V gene has CDR1 MDHEN and CDR2 SYDVKM. Losses at the gene ends were 6 bases for V and 4 bases for J; bases not matched to a gene: 1. The CDR3 nucleotides read TGTGCCAGCAGGGGACAGGGGGCGTACGAGCAGTACTTC. Translated, it gives CASRGQGAYEQYF.

The rearrangement uses TRBV5-1 and TRBJ1-1, with D perhaps TRBD1 (5 bases). The V and J ends lost 5 bases and 1 base respectively, with 21 bases between them. Germline values: CDR1 SGHRS, CDR2 YFSETQ. CDR3 length: 17 amino acids. CDR3 DNA: TGCGCCAGCAGGGGCGACAGTGGGGCGATGGGGAACACTGAAGCTTTCTTT. This translates into CASRGDSGAMGNTEAFF.

The CDR3 DNA sequence: TGTGCCAGCTCATACCCCTACGGTTCCTACGAGCAGTACTTC. Amino acids: CASSYPYGSYEQYF. The J gene is TRBJ2-7, the V gene TRBV18; D ambiguous. Trimming cost V 5 bases and J 1 base, with 12 bases left between them. The length of the CDR3 is 14 residues. Looked up from germline, CDR1 is KGHSH and CDR2 is LQKENI. Full variable domain (remainder filled in from reference TRBV18 and TRBJ2-7): NAGVMQNPRHLVRRRGQEARLRCSPMKGHSHVYWYRQLPEEGLKFMVYLQKENIIDESGMPKERFSAEFPKEGPSILRIQQVVRGDSAAYFCASSYPYGSYEQYFGPGTRLTVT.